This T cell receptor (beta chain) is drawn from a study of control samples from healthy donors and cancer patients. Sequencing used immunoSEQ multiplex PCR; TCRdb keeps in-frame clones, though not all of them. The table shows roughly 52,000 clones, with 85% to 95% occurring only once. Trimming took 3 bases from V and 0 from J; bases not matched to a gene: 6. The CDR3 contains 16 residues. Germline CDR1 reads SGHRS; CDR2 reads YFSETQ. V and J are TRBV5-1 and TRBJ2-4; 7 bases fit TRBD1. Sequenced: blood. This TCR was recovered from a man aged 25-40 years in good health. CDR3 loop: CASSSTGELAKNIQYF. The CDR3 coding sequence is TGCGCCAGCAGCTCCACAGGGGAACTAGCCAAAAACATTCAGTACTTC.